The present TCR beta chain was sequenced within a study of Ad26.COV2.S vaccination and SARS-CoV-2 variants. Study observations and caveats: Vaccinated individuals (as opposed to placebo recipients) had higher spike-specific TCR breadth. Analytic work on TCR breadth and depth might have understated the full extent of total T cell responses.

The treatment here: roughly 20 received Ad26.COV2.S at low or high dose, single or two shots; 5 received placebo; per-sample allocation not given. Sampling was performed 63 days after the first vaccine or placebo injection. J gave up 6 bases and V 6 bases, and 18 bases lay outside the gene matches. This CDR3 region has 19 residues. Germline assignment: CDR1 MNHEY and CDR2 SVGEGT. With respect to this clone: Antigen: not known.

Only in-frame clones appear in the TCRdb table, and some are missing; sequencing was by immunoSEQ multiplex PCR. The table shows 350,000 to 500,000 clones, with approximately 90% occurring only once. Source: peripheral blood, taken in a trial of Ad26.COV2.S vaccine versus placebo. The J gene is TRBJ2-1, the V gene TRBV6-2 or TRBV6-3; TRBD2 matches 12 bases. The receptor's source is a person between 18 and 60 years old who received the Ad26.COV2.S COVID-19 vaccine or a placebo. CDR3 protein: CASSPIKGLAGLLTNEQFF. CDR3 bases: TGTGCCAGCAGCCCGATAAAAGGACTAGCGGGACTTCTTACCAATGAGCAGTTCTTC.